The entry that follows covers one TCR beta chain sequence. This receptor's antigen is unknown. No per-base quality is available; no much larger clone lies one base away. The time point label, read with the paper, signifies: cycle 1 day 1 (C1D1), immediately before nivolumab initiation. Every trial patient had relapsed following autologous stem cell transplantation, and prior brentuximab vedotin exposure was what differed among cohorts A, B and C. CD4+ T cells were purified from thawed PBMCs by magnetic negative selection with a Miltenyi CD4+ T cell isolation kit. The trial cohort was composed of around 60 patients with relapsed/refractory classical Hodgkin lymphoma, for whom complete response, partial response or progressive disease was recorded as best overall response. In the multi-cohort phase II CheckMate 205 trial, trial patients received single-agent nivolumab. An independent review committee assessed best overall response using the 2007 International Working Group response criteria. PBMCs from the trial were collected at three points: immediately before nivolumab initiation (C1D1), and during therapy at cycle 2 day 1 and cycle 4 day 1. Peripheral blood was collected in 8 mL Vacutainer Cell Preparation Tubes, from which PBMCs were isolated by centrifugation and then cryopreserved. Purified CD4+ and CD8+ fractions were prepared only for cases where an additional PBMC sample was available. Magnetically labelled cells were depleted on LS columns in a quadroMACS separator, and the flow-through was collected as the purified fraction.

Genomic DNA was isolated using the Qiagen DNeasy kit from unsorted PBMCs as well as from negatively selected CD4+ and CD8+ fractions. Amplification of TCR beta CDR3 regions was done by immunoSEQ multiplex PCR with primers that anneal to V and J segments. A synthetic immune receptor repertoire was used to minimize amplification bias, and any remaining bias was removed computationally after sequencing. In the paper's pipeline: Repertoire diversity was quantified as the Shannon entropy index using custom Python scripts. Unsorted, CD4+ and CD8+ repertoires were analyzed separately, except for combined analyses in which CD4+ and CD8+ sequences were merged in silico. Clonal expansion was defined as a frequency increase of at least 2-fold after treatment compared with C1D1, and clones undetected at baseline were assigned a pseudocount of 0.5. Clones with 0 or 1 copy at C1D1 were defined as singleton clones, while clones with 2 or more copies were defined as non-singleton clones. Clones expanded in unsorted samples were assigned a CD4+, CD8+ or unknown annotation through matching of protein sequences in sorted samples from the same patient. Wilcoxon tests were applied to paired samples to test diversity changes from C1D1 to C4D1. This is the immuneACCESS table as TCRdb keeps it, with only in-frame sequences that have V and J called. A part of the clones is gone; compared with another copy, unresolved V genes explain less than half, and the rest is unexplained. V, J and clone size are those of that table, while D and trimming were read from the DNA. The sample data list tens of thousands of clones, and roughly 85% of these were observed just once. The ten largest clones represent 2.4% of the sample.

The data were taken from a study of PD-1 blockade in classical Hodgkin lymphoma (dated by TCRdb to 2018 to 2020). Study-wide context: Nivolumab dosing was 3 mg/kg intravenously every 2 weeks, continuing until either disease progression or unacceptable toxicity. A peripheral blood immune signature of response to PD-1 blockade in classical Hodgkin lymphoma was defined using TCR beta sequencing and CyTOF. Paper-wide results and their limitations: Baseline diversity similar to that of newly diagnosed patients was observed in trial patients achieving complete response, whereas significantly lower diversity was observed in partial responders and progressors. The study covered only a single clinical trial cohort, and the causes of the repertoire differences, possibly disease activity or prior therapy, were still not defined. By C4D1, a significant rise was seen in CD4+ TCR diversity but not in CD8+ TCR diversity (p=0.0027 vs p=0.16), and the rise was most apparent among complete responders (p=0.02). Newly diagnosed patients were reported to have lower baseline TCR diversity than healthy donors, and relapsed/refractory patients were reported to have lower baseline TCR diversity still. Lower diversity was seen in patients whose nivolumab began less than 1 year after ASCT, and these patients were left out of later analyses so that immune reconstitution would not confound the results.

Sequencing was performed on CD4+ T cells from blood, taken at baseline. The clonotype was recovered from a human donor with classical Hodgkin lymphoma.

The CDR3 sequence is CASSLRARDRVYTGELFF. The nucleotides are TGTGCCAGCAGCCTGAGAGCCCGGGACAGGGTTTACACCGGGGAGCTGTTTTTT. This chain is built from TRBV7-6 and TRBJ2-2; 9 middle bases align to TRBD1. Looking up the germline V gene yields CDR1 SGHVS and CDR2 FNYEAQ. Trimming accounts for 5 bases at V and 3 bases at J, while the number of junction bases matched to no gene is 13. The CDR3, cysteine through phenylalanine, is 18 amino acids long. The CDR3 DNA has 54 bases and is translated from base 1.